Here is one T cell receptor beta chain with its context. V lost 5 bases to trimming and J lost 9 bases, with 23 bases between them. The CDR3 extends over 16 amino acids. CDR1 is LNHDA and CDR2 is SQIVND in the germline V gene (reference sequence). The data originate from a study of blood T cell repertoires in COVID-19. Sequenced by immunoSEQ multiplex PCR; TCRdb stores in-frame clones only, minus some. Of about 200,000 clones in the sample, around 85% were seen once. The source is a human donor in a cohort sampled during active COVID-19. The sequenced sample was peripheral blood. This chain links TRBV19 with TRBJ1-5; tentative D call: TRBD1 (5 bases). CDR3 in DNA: TGTGCCAGTAGTCCAGGCCCAGGGAGGGGTTGGTGGCCCCAGCATTTT. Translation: CASSPGPGRGWWPQHF. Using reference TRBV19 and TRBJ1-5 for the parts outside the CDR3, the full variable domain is DGGITQSPKYLFRKEGQNVTLSCEQNLNHDAMYWYRQDPGQGLRLIYYSQIVNDFQKGDIAEGYSVSREKKESFPLTVTSAQKNPTAFYLCASSPGPGRGWWPQHFGDGTRLSIL.